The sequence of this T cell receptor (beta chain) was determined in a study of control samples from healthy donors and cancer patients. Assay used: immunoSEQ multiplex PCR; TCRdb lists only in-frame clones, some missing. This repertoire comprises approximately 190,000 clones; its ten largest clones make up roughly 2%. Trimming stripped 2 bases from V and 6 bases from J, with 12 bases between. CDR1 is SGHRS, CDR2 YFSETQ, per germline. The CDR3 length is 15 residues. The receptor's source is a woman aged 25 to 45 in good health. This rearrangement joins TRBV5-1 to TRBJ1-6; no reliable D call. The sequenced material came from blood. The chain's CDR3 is CASSFSPGANSPLHF. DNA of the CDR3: TGCGCCAGCAGCTTTAGTCCGGGAGCTAATTCACCCCTCCACTTT.